This T cell receptor beta chain was obtained from a study of cytomegalovirus exposure and HLA in healthy donors. The PCR had 60 Vbeta and 13 Jbeta primers. Original analysis: Later, an analysis found about 77 million unique TCR beta chains, and about 10 million of these were shared. Assay used: immunoSEQ multiplex PCR; TCRdb lists only in-frame clones, some missing. Clone size and the V and J calls come from that table; the DNA yielded D and trimming. The sample holds some 65,000 clones, 65% to 70% seen once. Study-wide results and limits: Later analysis identified a missense DCLRE1C variant that was linked to TCR beta V- and J-gene trimming.

Comments on this clone: The antigen remains unidentified.

Though nominally healthy at sampling, donors likely had unrecorded immune exposures. CDR3 size: 15 residues. J gave up 0 bases and V 5 bases, and 6 bases lay outside the gene matches. The germline V gene has CDR1 LNHDA and CDR2 SQIVND (reference sequence). The gene calls are TRBV19 and TRBJ2-7; 8 nucleotides match TRBD1. This receptor was taken from a woman aged 30 to 39 in good health and CMV-seronegative. The sequenced material came from PBMCs. CDR3: CASSFGQGASYEQYF. The CDR3 DNA reads as TGTGCCAGTAGTTTTGGACAGGGTGCCTCCTACGAGCAGTACTTC.